This T cell receptor beta chain derives from a study of blood T cell repertoires in COVID-19 (dated by TCRdb to the early 2020s). General notes on the study: Samples covering the acute and convalescent phases of COVID-19 were provided by collaborators in the United States, Italy and Spain. The prospective study material was composed of cDNA or gDNA derived from T cells, B-cell-depleted T cells, or PBMCs. The dataset comprised deeply sampled blood TCRbeta repertoires from subjects exposed to, actively infected with, or recovered from COVID-19. The repertoires were made available in a free public database intended to serve as a resource for research on the immune response to SARS-CoV-2. Samples were obtained from the ongoing ImmuneRACE study (first 160 participants) and from over 1,000 subjects provided by 6 global collaborators. The sample metadata nearly always contained a de-identified subject ID, COVID-19 status, age in years and sex. HLA class I and class II types, where available, came from metadata supplied by the sample provider rather than from assay-based typing. Broader findings and caveats from the paper: The amount of clinical and demographic metadata varied by source and participant and was provided uncurated.

Turning to this clone: Its antigen remains unidentified. No clone much larger than this one lies a single base away; base qualities are absent.

Whole blood was collected in K2EDTA tubes by collaborating institutions according to the institutions' own protocols. For TCRbeta analysis, collaborator samples were shipped as frozen whole blood, as isolated PBMCs, or as DNA extracted from either sample type. TCRbeta CDR3 regions were amplified from genomic DNA by means of the immunoSEQ Assay, a bias-controlled multiplex PCR. The original methods were these. The number of nucleated cells in each sample was estimated by amplification of reference gene primers within the assay. To quantify the absolute abundance of each unique TCRbeta CDR3 rearrangement, sequence reads were collapsed and filtered. Productive Simpson clonality was computed per sample as the square root of Simpson's diversity index over productive rearrangements. The table comes from immuneACCESS by way of TCRdb, which keeps in-frame sequences with V and J called. Part of the clones is missing from these tables; in studies checked, under half for an unresolved V gene and the rest for unknown reasons. From that table come the V and J calls and clone size; the DNA was used to work out D and trimming. A total of 140,000 to 150,000 clones appear in this sample, 80% to 90% of them only once. 8.6% of the sample is in the top ten clones.

Per the germline V gene, MNHEY is the CDR1 and SVGAGI is the CDR2. The cysteine opens and the phenylalanine closes a CDR3 of 14 amino acids. The CDR3 DNA has 42 bases and is translated from base 1. V is shortened by 4 bases, J by 1 base, and the region joining them spans 7 bases. The chain links TRBV6-5 with TRBJ1-4; there is no confident call for the D gene. Sequencing input: peripheral blood. The sequence was collected from a woman in her forties or fifties with active or convalescent COVID-19. The DNA sequence reads TGTGCCAGCAGTTTAATCGGAACTAATGAAAAACTGTTTTTT. Translation gives CASSLIGTNEKLFF.